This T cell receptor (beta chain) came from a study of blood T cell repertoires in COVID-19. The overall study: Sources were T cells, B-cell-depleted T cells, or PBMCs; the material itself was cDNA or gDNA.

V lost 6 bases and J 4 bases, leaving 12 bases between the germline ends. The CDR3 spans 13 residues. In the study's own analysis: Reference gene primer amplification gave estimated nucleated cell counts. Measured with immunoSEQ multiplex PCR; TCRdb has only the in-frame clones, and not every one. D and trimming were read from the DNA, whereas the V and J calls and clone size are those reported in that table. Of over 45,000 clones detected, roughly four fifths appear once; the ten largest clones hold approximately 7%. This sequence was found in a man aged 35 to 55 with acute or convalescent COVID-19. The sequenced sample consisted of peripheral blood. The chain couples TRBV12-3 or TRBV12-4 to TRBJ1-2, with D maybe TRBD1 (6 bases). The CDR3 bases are TGTGCCAGCAGCTACAGGGTTGCCTATGGCTACACCTTC. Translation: CASSYRVAYGYTF.